This TCR beta chain appears in the sequencing data of a study of cytomegalovirus exposure and HLA in healthy donors. Broader study findings: In a later analysis, V- and J-gene trimming of beta chains associated with a DCLRE1C missense variant, replicated independently.

Notes on this clone: What it binds is unknown.

CDR1 and CDR2 (germline): SGHRS, YFSETQ. This CDR3 has 15 residues. The ends lost 0 bases at V and 3 bases at J; junction bases unmatched: 6. 13 Jbeta primers and 60 Vbeta primers were used for the PCR. Sequenced by immunoSEQ multiplex PCR; TCRdb stores in-frame clones only, minus some. Altogether about 130,000 clones are present, over 60% being singletons, with the ten largest covering approximately 1%. Healthy people donating bone marrow made up the donors. The material sequenced was PBMCs. This rearrangement joins TRBV5-1 to TRBJ2-7; 7 bases align to TRBD1. This clonotype was obtained from a human donor in good health. The chain's CDR3 is CASSLGQGRRYEQYF. CDR3 sequence (DNA): TGCGCCAGCAGCTTGGGACAGGGCCGACGCTACGAGCAGTACTTC.